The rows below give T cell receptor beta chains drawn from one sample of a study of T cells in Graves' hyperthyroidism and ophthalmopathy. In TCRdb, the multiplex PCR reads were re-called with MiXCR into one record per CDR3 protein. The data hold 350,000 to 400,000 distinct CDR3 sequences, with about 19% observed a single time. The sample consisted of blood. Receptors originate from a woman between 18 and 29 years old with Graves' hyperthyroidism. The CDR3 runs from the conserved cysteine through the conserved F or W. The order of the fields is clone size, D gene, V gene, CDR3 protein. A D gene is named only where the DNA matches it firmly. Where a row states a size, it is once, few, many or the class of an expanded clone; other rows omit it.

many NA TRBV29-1 CSVERGSRELFF
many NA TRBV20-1 CSATQGTNEAFF
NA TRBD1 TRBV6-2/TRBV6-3 CASSSTQGEGTF
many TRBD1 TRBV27 CASKRDRSNYEQYF
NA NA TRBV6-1 CASSEEGDGANVLTF
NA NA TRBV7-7 CASSEGRGAGVYSNQPQHF
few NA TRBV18 CASSQGLRTEAFF
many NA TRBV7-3 CASSLTRGDEQYF
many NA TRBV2 CASREETQYF
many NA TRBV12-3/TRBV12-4 CASSRFVKQYF
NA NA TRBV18 CASSPVGVENTIYF
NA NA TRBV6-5 CASSYSPGRTQYF
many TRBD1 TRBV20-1 CSAGRQGMNTEAFF
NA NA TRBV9 CSSSEGQYYGYTF
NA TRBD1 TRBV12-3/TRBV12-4 CASSLVPGTVLSYEQYF
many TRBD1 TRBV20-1 CSARENGRGRGGYTF
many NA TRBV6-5 CASRLGGAHQPQHF
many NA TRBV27 CASSSAGRKAFF
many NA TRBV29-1 CSVAEWYTF
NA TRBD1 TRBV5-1 CASSPLTGRGPQYF
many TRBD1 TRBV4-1 CASSHGQGPSYEQYF
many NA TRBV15 CATSRVISGGGTGYTF
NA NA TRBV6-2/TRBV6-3 CASRITGYGYTF
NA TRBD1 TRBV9 CASSDITGTGEYGYTF
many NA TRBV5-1 CASSLANRDGYTF
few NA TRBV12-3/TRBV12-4 CASSLAPSGASLVFF
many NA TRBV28 CASSSILTNTEAFF
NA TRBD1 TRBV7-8 CASSYGTAGGYTF
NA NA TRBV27 CASSGLLNYGYTF
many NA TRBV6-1 CASSEFRVLSNQPQHF
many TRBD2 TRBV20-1 CSASLAGGPKSYF
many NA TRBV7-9 CASSNVGSEAFF